The 20 T cell receptor beta chains reported below all come from one sample, sequenced in a study of T cells in Graves' hyperthyroidism and ophthalmopathy. Amplification targeted TCR beta CDR3 regions from RNA transcripts. HTBI primers were employed in a first-round RT-PCR of the TCR CDR3. TCRdb ran MiXCR on the multiplex PCR reads and lists one entry per CDR3 protein. This table holds 660,000 or so distinct CDR3 sequences, 45% found once. The sequenced sample was peripheral blood or thyroid tissue (not recorded which). The receptors derive from an adult man with Graves' disease, either hyperthyroidism or ophthalmopathy (not recorded which).

As concerns this clonotype: As the CDR3 is not closed by the conserved phenylalanine or tryptophan, this likely results from a read error. The DNA is omitted, as the CDR3 cannot be located on it reliably, and the CDR3 follows TCRdb's listing. The chain joins TRBV7-2 to TRBJ1-6. The CDR3 length equals 8 residues, ends included. Looked up from germline, CDR1 is SGHTA and CDR2 is FQGNSA. The CDR3 protein is CASSVSLT.

CDR3 DNA: TGTGCCAGCAGCGCCTCCTATAATTCACCCCTCCACTTT. This sequence encodes CASSASYNSPLHF. The chain links TRBV9 to TRBJ1-6; D uncertain. Germline V gives CDR1 SGDLS, CDR2 YYNGEE. The length of the CDR3 is 13 residues. Trimming cost V 3 bases and J 0 bases, with 1 base left between them.

The sample holds a few counts of this clonotype. The chain couples TRBV9 to TRBJ1-2; D is possibly TRBD1 (5 bases). Looked up from germline, CDR1 is SGDLS and CDR2 is YYNGEE. Trimming cost V 0 bases and J 4 bases, with 10 bases left between them. This CDR3 comprises 14 residues. CDR3 region: CASSVEMGPYGYTF. Written as DNA, the CDR3 is TGTGCCAGCAGCGTAGAGATGGGACCCTATGGCTACACCTTC.

This clonotype was counted a few times. V gene TRBV5-1 combines with J gene TRBJ2-2; D may be TRBD1 (5 bases). Germline V CDR1 and CDR2: SGHRS, YFSETQ. V shed 1 base and J shed 5 bases, with 15 bases lying between them. The CDR3 spans 16 residues. The CDR3 loop reads CASSLLGPAETGELFF. CDR3 nucleotide sequence: TGCGCCAGCAGCTTGTTGGGGCCTGCGGAAACCGGGGAGCTGTTTTTT.

The V gene is TRBV6-5, the J gene TRBJ2-7; D might be TRBD1 (6 bases). This CDR3 has 16 amino acids. Germline V CDR1 and CDR2: MNHEY, SVGAGI. Trimming shortened V by 1 base and J by 4 bases, and 17 bases separated the two germline ends. CDR3 sequence: CASSYYPGESLYEQYF. The CDR3 bases are TGTGCCAGCAGTTACTACCCAGGGGAATCTCTATACGAGCAGTACTTC.

This clonotype was observed a few times. A read error may account for a junction end that differs from germline. This rearrangement joins TRBV19 to TRBJ1-2; D is undetermined. The CDR3 consists of 12 residues. Germline loops: CDR1 LNHDA, CDR2 SQIVND (reference sequence). The CDR3 loop reads CASSPGKTRRDF. CDR3 coding DNA: TGTGCCAGTAGTCCCGGGAAGACCCGGCGAGACTTC.

V is TRBV2 and J is TRBJ1-1, with 10 bases fitting TRBD1. The CDR3 is made up of 17 amino acids. Germline V lookup: CDR1 SNHLY, CDR2 FYNNEI. Trimming cost V 7 bases and J 0 bases; bases outside gene matches: 11. In DNA, the CDR3 is TGTGCCAGCACCTTCTCCGGACAGGGGGGAATGAACACTGAAGCTTTCTTT. Translating it yields CASTFSGQGGMNTEAFF.

The V call is TRBV20-1, the J call TRBJ2-7, with 9 positions matching TRBD2. Unmatched junction bases numbered 4, after V lost 3 bases and J lost 4 bases. Germline V gene lookup returns CDR1 DFQATT and CDR2 SNEGSKA (reference sequence). The CDR3 runs 13 residues. CDR3 coding DNA: TGCAGTGCTAGTCGGACTAGCGAGTACGAGCAGTACTTC. This sequence encodes CSASRTSEYEQYF.

The chain uses TRBV20-1 and TRBJ1-6; 9 bases agree with TRBD1. The germline V gene has CDR1 DFQATT and CDR2 SNEGSKA (reference sequence). V shed 0 bases and J 9 bases; nucleotides not matched to a gene: 3. The CDR3 extends over 14 amino acids. This CDR3 is CSARDGTGRSPLHF. The CDR3, as DNA: TGCAGTGCTAGAGATGGGACAGGGCGTTCACCCCTCCACTTT.

This clonotype has more than one count but fewer than ten. The V call is TRBV6-1, the J call TRBJ1-5, with D maybe TRBD1 (6 bases). This CDR3 has 16 amino acids. Trimming removed 5 bases from V and 1 base from J, with 15 bases in between. CDR1 is MNHNS, CDR2 SASEGT, per germline. The CDR3 DNA sequence: TGTGCCAGCAGTTACTCGAAAGGGGGGAGCAATCAGCCCCAGCATTTT. Translating it yields CASSYSKGGSNQPQHF.

The chain combines TRBV10-3 with TRBJ2-1, with D perhaps assigned TRBD1 or TRBD2 (5 bases each). This CDR3 has 14 amino acids. Trimming left V 6 bases short and J 8 bases short, with 17 bases between. Germline CDR1 is ENHRY and CDR2 is SYGVKD. The CDR3 sequence is CAIRRDEGRDEQFF. The CDR3 DNA reads as TGTGCCATCAGACGGGACGAGGGTCGCGATGAGCAGTTCTTC.

The sample holds a few counts of this clonotype. V gene TRBV7-9 combines with J gene TRBJ1-2, with 8 bases identical to TRBD1. Germline-derived CDR1 and CDR2 are SEHNR and FQNEAQ (reference sequence). CDR3 length: 15 amino acids. With 5 bases clipped from V and 5 bases from J, the junction kept 10 bases outside the gene matches. Written as DNA, the CDR3 is TGTGCCAGCAGCGCCGGGACAGGAGCTTTTTATGGCTACACCTTC. Its translation is CASSAGTGAFYGYTF.

The table lists this clonotype with a few counts. At one end the junction does not follow the germline gene, possibly because of a read error. CDR3 DNA: TGTGCCAGCAGTGATCGGGGACCGTATCATGAAAAACTGTTTTTT. Encoded protein: CASSDRGPYHEKLFF. The chain joins TRBV10-3 to TRBJ1-4; D is possibly TRBD1 (5 bases). Germline CDR1 ENHRY, CDR2 SYGVKD. CDR3 length: 15 residues.

This clonotype has more than one count but fewer than ten. V is TRBV25-1 and J is TRBJ2-7; 10 positions agree with TRBD1. The CDR3 has 15 residues. Germline-derived CDR1 and CDR2 are MGHDK and SYGVNS. Germline trimming cut 1 base from V and 6 bases from J; bases unmatched to any gene: 6. The CDR3 bases are TGTGCCAGCAGTGAATCCGGGACAGGGGACAGCGAGCAGTACTTC. This gives the protein CASSESGTGDSEQYF.

This clonotype was found many times. The J gene is TRBJ1-6, the V gene TRBV12-3 or TRBV12-4; a weak D match, TRBD1 (5 bases). This CDR3 has 13 amino acids. V was clipped by 5 bases and J by 10 bases, with 12 bases between them. CDR3 loop: CASSPARDSPLHF. In nucleotides, the CDR3 is TGTGCCAGCAGTCCCGCTAGGGACTCACCCCTCCACTTT.

The V call is TRBV19, the J call TRBJ2-7, with D unresolved. The germline V gene encodes CDR1 LNHDA and CDR2 SQIVND (reference sequence). V was pared by 5 bases and J by 3 bases, with 11 bases between. The CDR3 totals 13 residues. CDR3 loop: CASSPNRGYEQYF. DNA for the CDR3: TGTGCCAGTAGTCCCAACAGAGGCTACGAGCAGTACTTC.

This clonotype came up once. The gene calls are TRBV19 and TRBJ1-5; no reliable D call. This CDR3 spans 18 amino acids. Germline V gene data show CDR1 as LNHDA and CDR2 as SQIVND (reference sequence). Between the trimmed V and J ends, which lost 3 bases and 0 bases, there was a span of 18 bases. The CDR3 region is CASSIIVGRQDSNQPQHF. The CDR3 DNA sequence: TGTGCCAGTAGTATTATAGTAGGTCGGCAGGATAGCAATCAGCCCCAGCATTTT.

The chain is built from TRBV5-1 and TRBJ2-7; D unresolved. The germline V gene encodes CDR1 SGHRS and CDR2 YFSETQ. The CDR3 extends over 12 amino acids. Trimming shortened V by 2 bases and J by 3 bases, and 6 bases separated the two germline ends. CDR3 amino acids: CASSFNRYEQYF. CDR3 DNA sequence: TGCGCCAGCAGCTTCAATCGCTACGAGCAGTACTTC.

The gene calls are TRBV10-3 and TRBJ1-2, with D perhaps TRBD1 (6 bases). Germline V gene lookup returns CDR1 ENHRY and CDR2 SYGVKD. The CDR3 totals 14 residues. Trimming removed 10 bases at V and 4 bases at J, with 19 bases between. The CDR3 region has the DNA TGTGCCAGCAGAGACTCCCAGGGGTTCTATGGCTACACCTTC. Amino acid sequence: CASRDSQGFYGYTF.

The rearrangement joins TRBV29-1 to TRBJ1-2; 9 bases fit TRBD1. Germline V CDR1 and CDR2: SQVTM, ANQGSEA. The CDR3 has 14 amino acids. V shed 6 bases, J shed 4 bases, and the junction held 9 bases outside the gene matches. The CDR3 here is CSVARTGAGYGYTF. DNA of the CDR3: TGCAGCGTAGCAAGGACAGGGGCTGGCTATGGCTACACCTTC.